This T cell receptor beta chain is from a study of blood T cell repertoires in COVID-19. Overall study context: Specimens from acute and convalescent COVID-19 originated in the United States, Italy and Spain. T cells, B-cell-depleted T cells, or PBMCs provided the cDNA or gDNA that served as material.

CDR3 length: 13 residues. Germline values: CDR1 GTSNPN, CDR2 SVGIG (reference sequence). J was trimmed by 4 bases and V by 8 bases; bases with no gene match: 10. Original processing methods: The authors estimated nucleated cell counts from reference gene primer amplification. Some clones are missing from TCRdb's copy, which holds only in-frame ones; the method was immunoSEQ multiplex PCR. Clone size and V and J calls were adopted from that table, with D and trimming inferred from the DNA. The sample shows around 260,000 clones, 89% of them seen only once. This chain joins TRBV30 and TRBJ1-1, with 7 positions matching TRBD1. The sequenced sample was peripheral blood. The receptor was isolated from a woman in her 40s who had recovered from COVID-19. The CDR3 region has the DNA TGTGCCACAGGACAGGCTCGGAGCACTGAAGCTTTCTTT. This codes for CATGQARSTEAFF.